This T cell receptor (beta chain) comes out of a study of blood T cell repertoires in COVID-19. Study information: Sites across the United States, Italy and Spain contributed samples from acute and convalescent COVID-19. PBMCs, B-cell-depleted T cells, or T cells were the source of the cDNA or gDNA that made up the material.

As processed by the authors: How many nucleated cells were present was estimated from reference gene primer amplification. Sequenced by immunoSEQ multiplex PCR; TCRdb stores in-frame clones only, minus some. That table supplies the V and J calls and clone size; D and trimming were determined from the DNA. The data contain some 150,000 clones, roughly 82% of them singletons. Sequenced sample: peripheral blood. This sequence was found in a man aged 65 to 79 with acute or convalescent COVID-19.

CDR3 sequence reads: CASSLGGLHYNEQFF. For the CDR3, the DNA is TGTGCCAGCAGTTTAGGAGGACTACACTACAATGAGCAGTTCTTC. This chain joins TRBV28 and TRBJ2-1; possible D gene TRBD2, 6 bases. The CDR3 extends over 15 amino acids. The V end was cut by 2 bases, the J end by 3 bases, with 11 bases between. Germline V gene lookup returns CDR1 MDHEN and CDR2 SYDVKM.